Below, 2 T cell receptor beta chains from the same sample are listed, as sequenced in a study of Graves' ophthalmopathy and Graves' hyperthyroidism. RNA transcripts were the source from which TCR beta CDR3 regions were amplified. Investigators did first-round RT-PCR with HTBI primers, then second-round multiplex PCR. TCRdb ran MiXCR on the multiplex PCR reads and lists one entry per CDR3 protein. Among approximately 460,000 distinct CDR3 sequences listed, approximately 15% were seen once. Material: blood. These receptors were obtained from a woman in her 30s with Graves' ophthalmopathy.

In this sample, this clonotype turned up many times. The chain uses TRBV20-1 and TRBJ1-2, with D unresolved. Per the germline V gene, CDR1 is DFQATT and CDR2 is SNEGSKA (reference sequence). V was clipped by 0 bases and J by 6 bases, with 5 bases between them. The CDR3 loop spans 11 amino acids. The CDR3 DNA is TGCAGTGCTAGAGATGGCGATGGCTACACCTTC. This translates into CSARDGDGYTF.

This clonotype was recorded at least ten times. The chain links TRBV13 to TRBJ1-5; 11 bases are a match to TRBD1. This CDR3 is 14 amino acids long. The J segment lost 7 bases and the V segment lost 5 bases, leaving 4 bases of the junction unmatched. Germline lookup yields CDR1 PRHDT and CDR2 FYEKMQ (reference sequence). This chain's CDR3 is CASSSGTGGQPQHF. The CDR3, as DNA: TGTGCCAGCAGCAGTGGGACAGGGGGACAGCCCCAGCATTTT.